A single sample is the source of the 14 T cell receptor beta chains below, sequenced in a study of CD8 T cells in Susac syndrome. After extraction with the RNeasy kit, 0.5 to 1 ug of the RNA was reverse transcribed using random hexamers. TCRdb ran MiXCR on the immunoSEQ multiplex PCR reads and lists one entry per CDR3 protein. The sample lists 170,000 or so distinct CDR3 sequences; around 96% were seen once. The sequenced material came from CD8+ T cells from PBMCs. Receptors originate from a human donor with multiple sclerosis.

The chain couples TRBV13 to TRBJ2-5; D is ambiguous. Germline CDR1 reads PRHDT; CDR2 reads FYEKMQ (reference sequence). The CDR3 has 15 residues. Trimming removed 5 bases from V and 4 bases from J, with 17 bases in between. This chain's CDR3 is CASSPPAGMGETQYF. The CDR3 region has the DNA TGTGCCAGCAGCCCGCCTGCAGGAATGGGAGAGACCCAGTACTTC.

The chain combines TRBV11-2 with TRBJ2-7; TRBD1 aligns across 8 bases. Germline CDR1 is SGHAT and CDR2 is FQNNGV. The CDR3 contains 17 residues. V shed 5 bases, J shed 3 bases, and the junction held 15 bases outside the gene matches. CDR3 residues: CASSPSPFDRGDYEQYF. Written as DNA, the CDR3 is TGTGCCAGCAGCCCCTCCCCCTTCGACAGGGGTGACTACGAGCAGTACTTC.

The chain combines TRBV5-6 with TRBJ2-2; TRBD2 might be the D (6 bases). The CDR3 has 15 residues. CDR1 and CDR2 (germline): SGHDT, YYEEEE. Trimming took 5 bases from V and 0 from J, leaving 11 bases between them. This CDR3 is CASRPGTANTGELFF. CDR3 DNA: TGTGCCAGCAGACCCGGGACTGCGAACACCGGGGAGCTGTTTTTT.

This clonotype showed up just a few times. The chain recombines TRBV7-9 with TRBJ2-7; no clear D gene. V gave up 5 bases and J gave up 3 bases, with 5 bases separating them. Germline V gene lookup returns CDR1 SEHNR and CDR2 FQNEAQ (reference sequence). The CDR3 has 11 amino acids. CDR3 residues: CASSADYEQYF. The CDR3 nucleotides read TGTGCCAGCAGCGCCGACTACGAGCAGTACTTC. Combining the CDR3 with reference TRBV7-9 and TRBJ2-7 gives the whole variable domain DTGVSQNPRHKITKRGQNVTFRCDPISEHNRLYWYRQTLGQGPEFLTYFQNEAQLEKSRLLSDRFSAERPKGSFSTLEIQRTEQGDSAMYLCASSADYEQYFGPGTRLTVT.

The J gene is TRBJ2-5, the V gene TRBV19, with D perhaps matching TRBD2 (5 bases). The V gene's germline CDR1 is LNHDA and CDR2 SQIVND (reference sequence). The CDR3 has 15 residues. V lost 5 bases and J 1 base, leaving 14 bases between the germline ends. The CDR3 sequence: CASSSGVLLQETQYF. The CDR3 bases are TGTGCCAGTAGTTCCGGGGTCCTCCTCCAAGAGACCCAGTACTTC.

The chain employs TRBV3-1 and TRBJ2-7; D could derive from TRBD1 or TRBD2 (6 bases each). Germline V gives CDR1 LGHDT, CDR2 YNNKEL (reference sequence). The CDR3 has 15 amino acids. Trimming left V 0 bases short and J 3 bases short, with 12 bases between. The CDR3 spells CASSQEPGGHYEQYF. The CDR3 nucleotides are TGTGCCAGCAGCCAAGAACCCGGGGGCCACTACGAGCAGTACTTC.

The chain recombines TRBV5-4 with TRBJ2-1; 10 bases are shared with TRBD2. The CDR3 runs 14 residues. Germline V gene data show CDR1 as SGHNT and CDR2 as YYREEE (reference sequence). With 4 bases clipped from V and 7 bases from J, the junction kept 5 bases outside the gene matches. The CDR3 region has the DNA TGTGCCAGCAGCGTGCCGGGACTAGCGAATGAGCAGTTCTTC. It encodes CASSVPGLANEQFF.

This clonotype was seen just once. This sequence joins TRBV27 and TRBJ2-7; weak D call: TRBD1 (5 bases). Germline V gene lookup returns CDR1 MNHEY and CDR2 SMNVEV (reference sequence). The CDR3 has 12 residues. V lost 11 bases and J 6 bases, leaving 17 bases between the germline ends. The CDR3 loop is CAVWAGPVEQYF. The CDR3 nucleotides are TGTGCCGTTTGGGCAGGGCCCGTCGAGCAGTACTTC.

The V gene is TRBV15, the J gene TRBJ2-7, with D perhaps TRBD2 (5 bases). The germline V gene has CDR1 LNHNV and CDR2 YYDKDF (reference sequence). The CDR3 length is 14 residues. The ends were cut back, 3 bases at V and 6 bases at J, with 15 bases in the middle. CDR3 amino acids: CATSSEGGGVEQYF. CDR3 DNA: TGTGCCACCAGCAGCGAGGGTGGTGGGGTCGAGCAGTACTTC.

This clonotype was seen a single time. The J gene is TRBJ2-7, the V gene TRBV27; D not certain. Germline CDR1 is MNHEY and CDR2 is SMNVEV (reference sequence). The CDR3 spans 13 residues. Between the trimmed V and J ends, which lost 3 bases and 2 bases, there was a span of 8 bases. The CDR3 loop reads CASSLTETYEQYF. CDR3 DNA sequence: TGTGCCAGCAGTTTGACCGAGACCTACGAGCAGTACTTC.

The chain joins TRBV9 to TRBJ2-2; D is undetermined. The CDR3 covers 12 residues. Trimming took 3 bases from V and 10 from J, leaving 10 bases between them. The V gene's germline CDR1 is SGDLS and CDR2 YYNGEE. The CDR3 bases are TGTGCCAGCAGCGCCGTTTCTACGGAGCTGTTTTTT. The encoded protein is CASSAVSTELFF.

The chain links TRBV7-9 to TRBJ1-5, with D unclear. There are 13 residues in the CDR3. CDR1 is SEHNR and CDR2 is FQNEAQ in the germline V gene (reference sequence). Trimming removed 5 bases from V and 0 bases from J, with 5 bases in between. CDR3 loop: CASSPSSNQPQHF. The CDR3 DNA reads TGTGCCAGCAGCCCCTCTAGCAATCAGCCCCAGCATTTT.

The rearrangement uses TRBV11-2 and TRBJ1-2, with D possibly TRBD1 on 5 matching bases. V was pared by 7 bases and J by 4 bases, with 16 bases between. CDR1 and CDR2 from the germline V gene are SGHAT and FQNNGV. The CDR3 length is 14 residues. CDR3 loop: CASTAAGHLYGYTF. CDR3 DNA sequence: TGTGCCAGCACCGCGGCCGGACACCTCTATGGCTACACCTTC. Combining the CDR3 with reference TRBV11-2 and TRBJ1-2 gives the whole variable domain EAGVAQSPRYKIIEKRQSVAFWCNPISGHATLYWYQQILGQGPKLLIQFQNNGVVDDSQLPKDRFSAERLKGVDSTLKIQPAKLEDSAVYLCASTAAGHLYGYTFGSGTRLTVV.

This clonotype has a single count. The CDR3 protein is CASSYRPTGGLSTEAFF. As DNA, the CDR3 is TGTGCCAGCAGCTACCGACCGACAGGGGGGCTGAGCACTGAAGCTTTCTTT. The chain is built from TRBV13 and TRBJ1-1; 9 positions agree with TRBD1. The junction had 13 bases not matched to a gene; V was cut back by 4 bases and J by 4 bases. The CDR3 consists of 17 residues. Germline values: CDR1 PRHDT, CDR2 FYEKMQ (reference sequence).